This entry lists 21 T cell receptor beta chains sequenced from one sample in a study of immune evolution from preneoplasia to lung adenocarcinoma. Assay used: immunoSEQ multiplex PCR; TCRdb lists only in-frame clones, some missing. The sample comprises 8,500 to 10,000 clones, nearly 80% of which are singletons, and around 13% rests with the top ten. Specimen: FFPE lung adenocarcinoma in situ tissue. These receptors all stem from a person older than 75 with lung adenocarcinoma.

V usage is TRBV5-4 and J usage is TRBJ2-5; the match to TRBD2 covers 11 bases. The CDR3 loop spans 18 amino acids. Germline assignment: CDR1 SGHNT and CDR2 YYREEE (reference sequence). V was clipped by 3 bases and J by 4 bases; unmatched bases: 14. CDR3 protein: CASSSLLRSGGARETQYF. The CDR3 region has the DNA TGTGCCAGCAGCTCCCTTCTCCGTAGCGGGGGGGCTCGAGAGACCCAGTACTTC.

The chain employs TRBV11-3 and TRBJ1-5; TRBD1 might be the D (6 bases). CDR1 is SGHNT, CDR2 YENEEA, per germline. The CDR3 has 15 residues. The V end lost 5 bases, the J end lost 6 bases, and 17 bases lay between the germline ends. The CDR3 spells CASSQGWGDGQPQHF. CDR3 nucleotide sequence: TGTGCCAGCAGCCAGGGGTGGGGGGACGGTCAGCCCCAGCATTTT.

This chain connects TRBV18 to TRBJ2-7; 7 positions agree with TRBD1. The germline V gene encodes CDR1 KGHSH and CDR2 LQKENI. V was pared by 3 bases and J by 0 bases, with 2 bases of the junction left unmatched. The CDR3 totals 14 residues. The chain's CDR3 is CASSPGTASYEQYF. The CDR3 nucleotides read TGTGCCAGCTCACCGGGGACAGCCTCCTACGAGCAGTACTTC.

This chain connects TRBV7-2 to TRBJ2-3; a possible D gene is TRBD2 (5 bases). Germline CDR1 SGHTA, CDR2 FQGNSA. The CDR3 has 15 amino acids. V was cut by 2 bases and J by 5 bases, with 14 bases left in between. CDR3 loop: CASSLRPGNQDTQYF. Here the CDR3 DNA reads TGTGCCAGCAGCTTAAGGCCCGGGAATCAAGATACGCAGTATTTT.

Worth noting for this clone: Compared with germline, one end of the junction differs, possibly owing to a read error. The chain uses TRBV29-1 and TRBJ2-1; no firm D call. The germline V gene has CDR1 SQVTM and CDR2 ANQGSEA. This CDR3 region has 11 residues. As DNA, the CDR3 is TGCAGCGTCGAAGAGAACCGGAGTAGATTCTTC. Protein product: CSVEENRSRFF.

The V call is TRBV5-4, the J call TRBJ2-5, with 7 bases that match TRBD2. V lost 3 bases, J lost 3 bases, and 5 bases stayed unmatched. Per the germline V gene, CDR1 is SGHNT and CDR2 is YYREEE (reference sequence). The CDR3 covers 14 residues. The CDR3 bases are TGTGCCAGCAGCTCCGCTAGCGGTAAAGAGACCCAGTACTTC. Translated: CASSSASGKETQYF.

This clone has only one observation. The chain joins TRBV10-3 to TRBJ1-2; no clear D gene. CDR3 length: 13 amino acids. The germline V gene has CDR1 ENHRY and CDR2 SYGVKD. Trimming cost V 4 bases and J 3 bases, with 9 bases left between them. The DNA of the CDR3 is TGTGCCATCAGTGGTAACAGTGACTATGGCTACACCTTC. It translates to CAISGNSDYGYTF.

This clone was observed a handful of times. Additional DNA sequences in this sample encode the identical CDR3. This rearrangement joins TRBV5-6 to TRBJ2-1; 11 bases agree with TRBD2. The V segment lost 2 bases and the J segment 3 bases; nucleotides outside the gene matches: 1. The CDR3 spans 15 residues. Looked up from germline, CDR1 is SGHDT and CDR2 is YYEEEE. CDR3 loop: CASSFTSGGYNEQFF. As DNA, the CDR3 is TGTGCCAGCAGCTTCACTAGCGGGGGCTACAATGAGCAGTTCTTC.

The chain is built from TRBV11-2 and TRBJ1-6; perhaps TRBD1 as D (6 bases). Per the germline V gene, CDR1 is SGHAT and CDR2 is FQNNGV. V was shortened by 3 bases and J by 6 bases, with 9 bases between the two germline ends. The length of the CDR3 is 14 residues. CDR3 protein: CASSFGGSNSPLHF. CDR3 DNA: TGTGCCAGCAGCTTCGGGGGCTCTAATTCACCCCTCCACTTT.

The V and J genes are TRBV19 and TRBJ1-5; 7 bases agree with TRBD1. There are 18 residues in the CDR3. Trimming cost V 0 bases and J 4 bases; bases outside gene matches: 12. Looked up from germline, CDR1 is LNHDA and CDR2 is SQIVND (reference sequence). In DNA, the CDR3 is TGTGCCAGTAGTATAGATGTCATGGGCAGGGGGTTTAATCAGCCCCAGCATTTT. Translated: CASSIDVMGRGFNQPQHF.

The CDR3 coding sequence is TGTGCCAGCAGCGCCGGGGGGCCGGGGGAAAACATTCAGTACTTC. The encoded protein is CASSAGGPGENIQYF. V is TRBV9 and J is TRBJ2-4; possible D gene TRBD2, 7 bases. The CDR3 length is 15 residues. The germline V and J ends were trimmed by 3 bases and 5 bases, with 15 bases remaining between them. Looked up from germline, CDR1 is SGDLS and CDR2 is YYNGEE.

CDR3 DNA: TGCGCCAGTAAGACAGGGGCGAACACTGAAGCTTTCTTT. Translation gives CASKTGANTEAFF. The V and J genes are TRBV5-1 and TRBJ1-1, with 8 bases identical to TRBD1. The J segment lost 1 base and the V segment lost 8 bases, leaving 4 bases of the junction unmatched. CDR3 length: 13 amino acids. In germline, CDR1 is SGHRS, CDR2 YFSETQ.

This sequence joins TRBV19 and TRBJ2-7; the D gene is possibly TRBD1 (6 bases). V gave up 5 bases and J gave up 3 bases, with 11 bases separating them. The CDR3 is made up of 13 amino acids. In germline, CDR1 is LNHDA, CDR2 SQIVND (reference sequence). CDR3 loop: CASSYGRGYEQYF. CDR3 in DNA: TGTGCCAGTAGTTACGGCAGGGGCTACGAGCAGTACTTC. Variable domain in full (rest from reference TRBV19 and TRBJ2-7): DGGITQSPKYLFRKEGQNVTLSCEQNLNHDAMYWYRQDPGQGLRLIYYSQIVNDFQKGDIAEGYSVSREKKESFPLTVTSAQKNPTAFYLCASSYGRGYEQYFGPGTRLTVT.

The V call is TRBV28, the J call TRBJ1-2; D may be TRBD1 (5 bases). Germline values: CDR1 MDHEN, CDR2 SYDVKM. Trimming took 5 bases from V and 2 from J, leaving 6 bases between them. The CDR3 has 12 amino acids. CDR3 sequence: CASSPGNYGYTF. The CDR3 region has the DNA TGTGCCAGCAGTCCAGGGAACTATGGCTACACCTTC.

With respect to this clone: An end of the junction differs from the germline gene, which may be a read error. The same CDR3 arises from other DNA sequences in this sample as well. This chain uses TRBV7-2 with TRBJ1-2; no clear D gene. The CDR3 is 12 amino acids. Germline CDR1 and CDR2: SGHTA and FQGNSA. CDR3 loop: CASSIIGYGYTF. The CDR3 DNA is TGTGCCAGCAGCATCATAGGCTATGGCTACACCTTT.

The chain uses TRBV7-6 and TRBJ2-5, with a tentative D call TRBD1 (6 bases). The CDR3 contains 15 residues. The germline V gene has CDR1 SGHVS and CDR2 FNYEAQ. V lost 4 bases, J lost 2 bases, and 14 bases lay in between. The CDR3 region has the DNA TGTGCCAGCAGCTCCGCCGTAACAGGGCAAGAGACCCAGTACTTC. As protein: CASSSAVTGQETQYF.

The CDR3 region has the DNA TGCGCCAGCAGCTTGACGGGGGGCTCTGGAAACACCATATATTTT. Translated: CASSLTGGSGNTIYF. This chain joins TRBV5-1 and TRBJ1-3, with TRBD1 as a possible D gene (5 bases). The CDR3 has 15 residues. Trimming took off 1 base at V and 0 bases at J, with 8 bases between the two ends. Germline V gives CDR1 SGHRS, CDR2 YFSETQ.

In its sample, this clone was seen a few times. The chain combines TRBV9 with TRBJ2-2; no reliable D call. Germline CDR1 is SGDLS and CDR2 is YYNGEE. The length of the CDR3 is 16 residues. With 0 bases removed from V and 1 base from J, the gap between germline ends came to 10 bases. CDR3 nucleotide sequence: TGTGCCAGCAGCGTAGGGGTGATAATGAACACCGGGGAGCTGTTTTTT. Translation: CASSVGVIMNTGELFF.

V and J are TRBV2 and TRBJ1-4; D ambiguous. Trimming took 6 bases from V and 7 from J, leaving 12 bases between them. CDR3 length: 13 residues. Per the germline V gene, CDR1 is SNHLY and CDR2 is FYNNEI. The CDR3 bases are TGTGCCAGCAGGACCGCCTCCCTTGAAAAACTGTTTTTT. The encoded protein is CASRTASLEKLFF.

This chain links TRBV6-5 with TRBJ1-3; perhaps TRBD1 as D (6 bases). Germline CDR1 is MNHEY and CDR2 is SVGAGI. The CDR3 spans 15 residues. V shed 6 bases and J shed 0 bases, with 12 bases lying between them. CDR3 region: CASSQDSVSGNTIYF. CDR3 DNA: TGTGCCAGCAGCCAGGACAGCGTCTCTGGAAACACCATATATTTT.

This clone was detected a few times. This chain links TRBV21-1 with TRBJ1-2; the D call of TRBD1 is as the table states it, not checked on the DNA. TRBV21-1 is termed a pseudogene. This CDR3 has 14 amino acids. CDR3 DNA: TGTGCCAGCAGATACAGGGGGATCTACTATGGCTACACCTTC. It codes for CASRYRGIYYGYTF.